The rows below give T cell receptor beta chains drawn from one sample of a study of blood T cell repertoires in COVID-19. The table came from immunoSEQ multiplex PCR; TCRdb's copy has only in-frame clones and leaves some out. The table lists about 280,000 clones, 75% to 95% of them singletons. Sequenced sample: PBMCs or T cells enriched from blood (not recorded which). These receptors were taken from a middle-aged man who had been exposed to COVID-19. The CDR3 runs from the conserved cysteine through the conserved F or W. The D gene is left open where the match is weak.

>TRBJ2-7|NA|TRBV11-2
CASSLTGLNYEQYF
>TRBJ1-4|TRBD1|TRBV6-5
CASSRQGGEKLFF
>TRBJ1-5|TRBD1|TRBV29-1
CSVGGATGGNQPQHF
>TRBJ2-1|TRBD2|TRBV4-3
CASSPGLAYNEQFF
>TRBJ2-6|NA|TRBV19
CASSGRWTSGANVLTF
>TRBJ1-5|NA|TRBV21-1
CASSKGESSQPQHF
>TRBJ2-3|NA|TRBV9
CASSESGRGYTDTQYF
>TRBJ1-5|NA|TRBV19
CASRSGSNQPQHF
>TRBJ2-1|TRBD2|TRBV29-1
CSVASGAYNEQFF
>TRBJ2-7|TRBD1|TRBV7-6
CASSSETGGFDEQYF
>TRBJ1-2|TRBD1|TRBV4-3
CASSPMTDRVYGYTF
>TRBJ1-2|NA|TRBV28
CASSKDLEGYTF
>TRBJ1-2|NA|TRBV6-4
CASSDSGGYGYTF
>TRBJ2-2|TRBD2|TRBV29-1
CSGRLAGGPNTGELFF
>TRBJ2-7|TRBD1|TRBV5-1
CASSTGTGGTYEQYF
>TRBJ1-2|TRBD1|TRBV9
CASSFTGVSNYGYTF
>TRBJ1-1|NA|TRBV5-4
CASSLDHMNTEAFF
>TRBJ1-4|TRBD1|TRBV19
CASSTTQGGEKLFF
>TRBJ1-1|NA|TRBV15
CATSSGEGVGTEAFF
>TRBJ1-1|TRBD1|TRBV2
CASRLTGGNTEAFF
>TRBJ2-7|NA|TRBV28
CASSLDSIYEQYF
>TRBJ2-3|NA|TRBV3-1/TRBV3-2
CASSPRDLVVDTQYF
>TRBJ1-5|TRBD1|TRBV19
CASRTGNWEPQHF
>TRBJ2-1|NA|TRBV7-3
CASSFGNNEQFF
>TRBJ1-6|NA|TRBV5-1
CASTLSGQSSPLHF
>TRBJ1-2|NA|TRBV28
CASSLPGAYGYTF
>TRBJ2-7|NA|TRBV6-5
CASIIAEPGEQYF
>TRBJ2-5|TRBD1|TRBV19
CASRSGQHQETQYF
>TRBJ2-7|NA|TRBV5-6
CASSPRQRSYEQYF
>TRBJ1-2|NA|TRBV27
CASRRTDLIYGYTF
>TRBJ2-1|TRBD2|TRBV15
CATSRESGSSYNEQFF
>TRBJ2-7|TRBD2|TRBV2
CASSEAGLAGAASYEQYF
>TRBJ1-1|NA|TRBV11-2
CASSQEAGGNTEAFF
>TRBJ1-4|NA|TRBV21-1
CASSIPGTAEKLFF
>TRBJ1-2|TRBD1|TRBV3-1/TRBV3-2
CASSPGTGDLYGYTF
>TRBJ1-1|NA|TRBV18
CASSFQENTEAFF
>TRBJ1-2|NA|TRBV4-3
CASSQDKVRAGNYGYTF
>TRBJ1-5|NA|TRBV7-8
CASSPSTFGLDGNQPQHF
>TRBJ1-1|NA|TRBV6-5
CASRDTLGRAEAFF
>TRBJ1-5|TRBD1|TRBV18
CASSDEGTGSWPQHF
>TRBJ2-2|TRBD1|TRBV29-1
CSGYKTGTGAGELFF
>TRBJ1-2|TRBD1|TRBV7-2
CASSLGQGYGYTF
>TRBJ1-1|NA|TRBV2
CASSEAELDEAFF
>TRBJ1-2|TRBD1|TRBV7-9
CASSAKGQNNYGYTF
>TRBJ2-3|NA|TRBV7-8
CASSSYTTDTQYF
>TRBJ1-4|NA|TRBV1
CTSSQDRTGTNEKLFF
>TRBJ1-6|NA|TRBV10-2
CASSEGSNSPLHF
>TRBJ2-1|TRBD2|TRBV5-1
CASSSAGGPNEQFF
>TRBJ2-1|NA|TRBV28
CASSLIGVDNEQFF
>TRBJ1-2|TRBD1|TRBV5-1
CASSSMAANTGAGGYTF
>TRBJ2-7|TRBD1|TRBV10-3
CAIKRWDRGYYEQYF
>TRBJ1-2|TRBD1|TRBV18
CASSPGTDANYGYTF
>TRBJ2-7|TRBD1|TRBV3-1/TRBV3-2
CASSQTVSGGEQYF